The clone carrying this T cell receptor beta chain came up many times. This entry belongs to a study of regulatory T cells in long-lasting Graves disease. Specified time point: newly diagnosed GD, antithyroid drugs for less than 3 months. Following extraction of RNA from PBMCs, that RNA was used to make the TCR library. The CDR3 spans 15 residues. Germline V lookup: CDR1 SNHLY, CDR2 FYNNEI. V was clipped by 4 bases and J by 2 bases; unmatched bases: 6. Researchers made TCR beta libraries by using iRepertoire HTBI primers and running Arm-PCR on CDR3 regions. TCRdb ran MiXCR on the multiplex PCR reads and lists one entry per CDR3 protein. The sample gives about 210,000 distinct CDR3 sequences, roughly 18% of which show up once; over 9.5% is in the top ten. The sample was also linked to a second study, of T cells in Graves' hyperthyroidism and ophthalmopathy.

The V call is TRBV2, the J call TRBJ2-3; TRBD1 matches at 7 bases. The clonotype originates from a woman between 25 and 40 years old with Graves disease. The source material was peripheral blood mononuclear cells (PBMCs), sampled at new diagnosis, from a patient treated with antithyroid drugs. CDR3 sequence (DNA): TGTGCCAGCAGTGCGGGACAGCCTATCACAGATACGCAGTATTTT. Protein product: CASSAGQPITDTQYF.